This entry features one T cell receptor beta chain sequence. Germline CDR1 MGHRA, CDR2 YSYEKL. The V gene end was trimmed by 5 bases and the J gene end by 4 bases; junction bases not matched to a gene: 7. This CDR3 spans 15 amino acids. This specimen comes from a study of PD-L1 blockade in urothelial cancer. Study at large: At 6 weeks and at 3 weeks (second dose) after treatment start, blood was analyzed. Blood samples contained a median about 150,000 T cells.

Using immunoSEQ multiplex PCR, the repertoire was profiled, and TCRdb retains in-frame clones only, with some absent. The table shows about 85,000 clones, with approximately 81% occurring only once. Time point defined: pretreatment peripheral blood. V gene TRBV4-1 combines with J gene TRBJ1-1; 10 bases agree with TRBD1. The sample here was PBMCs, taken around atezolizumab (anti-PD-L1) treatment. This receptor was taken from a man between 60 and 75 years old with urothelial cancer. The CDR3 spells CASSGRQGAVTEAFF. CDR3 DNA sequence: TGCGCCAGCAGCGGTCGACAGGGGGCAGTCACTGAAGCTTTCTTT.